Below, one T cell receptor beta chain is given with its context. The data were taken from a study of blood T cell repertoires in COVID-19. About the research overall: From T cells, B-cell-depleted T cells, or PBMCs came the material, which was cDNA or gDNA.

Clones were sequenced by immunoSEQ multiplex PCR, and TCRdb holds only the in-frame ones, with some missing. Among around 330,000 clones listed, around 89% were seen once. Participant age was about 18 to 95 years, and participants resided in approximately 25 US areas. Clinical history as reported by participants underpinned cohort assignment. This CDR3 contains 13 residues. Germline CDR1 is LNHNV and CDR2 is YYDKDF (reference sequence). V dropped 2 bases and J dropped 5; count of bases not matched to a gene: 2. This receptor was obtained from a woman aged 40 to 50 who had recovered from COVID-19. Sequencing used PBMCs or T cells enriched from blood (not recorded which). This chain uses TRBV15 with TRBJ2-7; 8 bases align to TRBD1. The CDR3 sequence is CATSRPDRDEQYF. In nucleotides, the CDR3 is TGTGCCACCAGCAGACCGGACAGGGACGAGCAGTACTTC.